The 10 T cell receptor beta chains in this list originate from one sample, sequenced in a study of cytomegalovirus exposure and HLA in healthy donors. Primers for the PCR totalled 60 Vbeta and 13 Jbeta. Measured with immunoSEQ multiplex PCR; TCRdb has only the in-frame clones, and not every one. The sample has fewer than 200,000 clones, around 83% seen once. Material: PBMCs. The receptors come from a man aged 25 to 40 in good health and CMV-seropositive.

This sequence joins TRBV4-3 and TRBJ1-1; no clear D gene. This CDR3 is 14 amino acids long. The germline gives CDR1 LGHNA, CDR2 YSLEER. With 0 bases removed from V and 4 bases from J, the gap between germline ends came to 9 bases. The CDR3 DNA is TGCGCCAGCAGCCAAGATCGGGTGGCCACTGAAGCTTTCTTT. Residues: CASSQDRVATEAFF.

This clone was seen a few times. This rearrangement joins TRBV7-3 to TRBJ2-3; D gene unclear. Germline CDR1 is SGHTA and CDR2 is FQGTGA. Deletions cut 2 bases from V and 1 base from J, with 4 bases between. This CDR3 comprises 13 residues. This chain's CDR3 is CASSLQGTDTQYF. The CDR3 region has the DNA TGTGCCAGCAGCTTACAGGGCACAGATACGCAGTATTTT.

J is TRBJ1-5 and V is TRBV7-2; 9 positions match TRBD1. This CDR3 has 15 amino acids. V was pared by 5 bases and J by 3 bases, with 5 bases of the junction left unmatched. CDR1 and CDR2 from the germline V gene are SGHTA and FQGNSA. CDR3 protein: CASSAGQGFNQPQHF. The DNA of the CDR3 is TGTGCCAGCAGCGCTGGACAGGGGTTCAATCAGCCCCAGCATTTT. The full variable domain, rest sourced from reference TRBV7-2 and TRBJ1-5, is GAGVSQSPSNKVTEKGKDVELRCDPISGHTALYWYRQSLGQGLEFLIYFQGNSAPDKSGLPSDRFSAERTGGSVSTLTIQRTQQEDSAVYLCASSAGQGFNQPQHFGDGTRLSIL.

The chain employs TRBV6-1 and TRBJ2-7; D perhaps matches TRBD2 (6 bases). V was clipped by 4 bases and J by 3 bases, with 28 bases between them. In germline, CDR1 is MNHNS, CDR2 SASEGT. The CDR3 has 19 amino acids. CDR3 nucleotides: TGTGCCAGCAGTGTCGCCGGGGGAAAGGGGTCAGCCGTCCACTACGAGCAGTACGTC. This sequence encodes CASSVAGGKGSAVHYEQYV.

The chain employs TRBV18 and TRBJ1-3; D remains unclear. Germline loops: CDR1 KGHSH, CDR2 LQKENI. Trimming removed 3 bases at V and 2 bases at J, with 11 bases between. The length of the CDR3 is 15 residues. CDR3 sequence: CASSPSQITGNTIYF. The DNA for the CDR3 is TGTGCCAGCTCACCCTCACAGATAACTGGAAACACCATATATTTT.

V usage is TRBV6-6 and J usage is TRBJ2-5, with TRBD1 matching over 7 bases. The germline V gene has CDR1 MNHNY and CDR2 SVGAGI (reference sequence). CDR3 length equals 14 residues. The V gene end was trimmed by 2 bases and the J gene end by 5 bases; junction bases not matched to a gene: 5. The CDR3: CASSYGDRGETQYF. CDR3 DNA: TGTGCCAGCAGTTACGGGGACAGAGGGGAGACCCAGTACTTC.

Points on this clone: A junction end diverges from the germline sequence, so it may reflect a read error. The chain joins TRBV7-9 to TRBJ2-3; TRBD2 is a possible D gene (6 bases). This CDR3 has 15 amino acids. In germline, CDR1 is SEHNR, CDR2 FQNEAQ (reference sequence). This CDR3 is CSSSLIGGRKDTQYF. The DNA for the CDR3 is TGTTCCAGCAGCTTAATTGGGGGGAGAAAAGATACGCAGTATTTT.

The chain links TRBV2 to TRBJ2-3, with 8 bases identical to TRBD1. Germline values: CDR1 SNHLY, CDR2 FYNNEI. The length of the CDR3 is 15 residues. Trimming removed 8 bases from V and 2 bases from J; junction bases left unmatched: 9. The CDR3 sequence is CASLNQGAYTDTQYF. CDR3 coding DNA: TGTGCCAGCCTAAACCAGGGGGCGTACACAGATACGCAGTATTTT.

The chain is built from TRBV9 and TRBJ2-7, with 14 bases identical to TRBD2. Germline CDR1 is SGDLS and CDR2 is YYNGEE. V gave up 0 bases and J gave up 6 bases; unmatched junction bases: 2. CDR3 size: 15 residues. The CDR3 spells CASSVEGLAGAEQYF. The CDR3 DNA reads TGTGCCAGCAGCGTAGAGGGACTAGCGGGAGCCGAGCAGTACTTC. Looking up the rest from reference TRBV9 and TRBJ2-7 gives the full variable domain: DSGVTQTPKHLITATGQRVTLRCSPRSGDLSVYWYQQSLDQGLQFLIQYYNGEERAKGNILERFSAQQFPDLHSELNLSSLELGDSALYFCASSVEGLAGAEQYFGPGTRLTVT.

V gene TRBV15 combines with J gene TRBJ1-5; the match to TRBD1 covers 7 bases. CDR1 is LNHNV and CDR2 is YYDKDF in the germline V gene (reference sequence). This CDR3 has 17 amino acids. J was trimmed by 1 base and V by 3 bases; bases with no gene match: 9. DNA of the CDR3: TGTGCCACCAGCAGGGGGAACAGGGGTTTAAGCAATCAGCCCCAGCATTTT. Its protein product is CATSRGNRGLSNQPQHF. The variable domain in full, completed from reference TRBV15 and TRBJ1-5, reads DAMVIQNPRYQVTQFGKPVTLSCSQTLNHNVMYWYQQKSSQAPKLLFHYYDKDFNNEADTPDNFQSRRPNTSFCFLDIRSPGLGDTAMYLCATSRGNRGLSNQPQHFGDGTRLSIL.